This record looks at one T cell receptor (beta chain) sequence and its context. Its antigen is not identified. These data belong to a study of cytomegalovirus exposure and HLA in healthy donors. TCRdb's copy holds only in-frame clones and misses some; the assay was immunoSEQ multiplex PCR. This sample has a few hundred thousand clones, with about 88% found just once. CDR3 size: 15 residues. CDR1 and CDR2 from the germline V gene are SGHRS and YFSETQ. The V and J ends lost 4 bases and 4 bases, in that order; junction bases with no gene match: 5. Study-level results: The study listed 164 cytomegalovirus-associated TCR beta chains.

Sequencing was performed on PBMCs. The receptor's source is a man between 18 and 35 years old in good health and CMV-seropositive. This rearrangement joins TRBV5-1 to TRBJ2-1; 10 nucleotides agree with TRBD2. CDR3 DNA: TGCGCCAGCAGCCGGGGGACTAGCGCTTACAATGAGCAGTTCTTC. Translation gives CASSRGTSAYNEQFF.